This T cell receptor beta chain was profiled in a study of lymphopenia after photon versus proton radiotherapy. The CDR3 totals 15 residues. Germline CDR1 is SEHNR and CDR2 is FQNEAQ (reference sequence). V lost 0 bases, J lost 6 bases, and 4 bases stayed unmatched. Clones were sequenced by immunoSEQ multiplex PCR, and TCRdb holds only the in-frame ones, with some missing. The data show about 29,000 clones, roughly 90% seen once. Findings and caveats of the study: Only patients who died were analyzed for survival; proton advantage is unproven. Larger post-nadir TCR diversity loss correlated inversely with survival in deceased patients. Photon-treated patients lost naive T cells and TCR diversity; proton-treated stayed stable. Oligoclonal CD8+ Temra expansion after nadir drove photon patients' diversity drop.

With regard to this clone: Antigen unknown.

This TCR came from a woman aged 55 to 70 with cholangiocarcinoma. Some clones in this sample may be carry-over from other donors' samples. This sample comprised peripheral blood, obtained from a patient treated with proton-based radiotherapy. The chain joins TRBV7-9 to TRBJ2-2; 7 bases are a match to TRBD1. CDR3 in amino acids: CASSLATGKAGELFF. The CDR3 DNA sequence: TGTGCCAGCAGCTTAGCGACAGGGAAGGCCGGGGAGCTGTTTTTT.